The source of this T cell receptor (beta chain) is a study of T-cell reconstitution after alpha-beta-depleted transplantation in children. Points from the study as a whole: Certain patients had high TCRbeta diversity at day 60, and it came from recipient T cells and thymic progenitors that survived. There were reportedly several hundred expanded graft clones from which alpha-beta T cells came about two months after transplant. One year after transplant, T-cell counts and diversity came mostly from newly produced T cells.

Unique molecular identifiers were incorporated into the prepared TCRbeta library. TCRdb re-derived calls from the PCR reads in MiXCR, one entry per CDR3 protein. The sample yields hundreds of thousands of distinct CDR3 sequences, roughly 15% seen once. This CDR3 region has 16 residues. Trimming took 4 bases from V and 6 from J; bases not matched to a gene: 10. As to this clonotype: Its matching antigen is unknown.

The input for sequencing was PBMCs, mostly from graft donor cells, taken 360 days after TCRalphabeta/CD19-depleted stem cell transplant. The sequence was collected from a male patient between 2 and 10 years old who had a stem cell transplant for acute lymphoblastic leukemia, so the T cells may come from the graft donor. This rearrangement joins TRBV12-3 or TRBV12-4 to TRBJ2-1; 9 bases are shared with TRBD2. CDR3 coding DNA: TGTGCCAGCAGTTCCCTGGGCGGGAGGGCCCCCAATGAGCAGTTCTTC. This translates into CASSSLGGRAPNEQFF.